These 24 T cell receptor beta chains share one sample of origin, sequenced in a study of T cells in Graves' hyperthyroidism and ophthalmopathy. Amplified TCR beta CDR3 regions derived from RNA transcripts. The primer set for the first-round RT-PCR of the TCR CDR3 was HTBI. MiXCR, applied by TCRdb to the multiplex PCR reads, yields one record per CDR3 protein. This table holds a few hundred thousand distinct CDR3 sequences, approximately 18% found once. The sample taken for sequencing was blood. These TCRs come from a woman between 35 and 50 years old with Graves' ophthalmopathy.

This clonotype was found many times. The rearrangement joins TRBV29-1 to TRBJ2-7, with 8 nucleotides matching TRBD1. Germline V CDR1 and CDR2: SQVTM, ANQGSEA. The CDR3 is 13 amino acids. V shed 7 bases and J 5 bases; nucleotides not matched to a gene: 10. In DNA form, the CDR3 reads TGCAGCGCCAGGACAGGGTCGGTCGACGAGCAGTACTTC. Its translation: CSARTGSVDEQYF.

This clonotype has at least ten counts. The chain joins TRBV12-3 or TRBV12-4 to TRBJ2-7, with D perhaps matching TRBD1 (6 bases). The CDR3 covers 13 residues. Trimming took off 6 bases at V and 0 bases at J, with 9 bases between the two ends. The CDR3 loop reads CASRATGSYEQYF. The CDR3 DNA follows: TGTGCCAGCAGGGCGACAGGCTCCTACGAGCAGTACTTC.

This clonotype has ten or more counts. The rearrangement uses TRBV9 and TRBJ2-5; D perhaps matches TRBD2 (6 bases). Germline CDR1 is SGDLS and CDR2 is YYNGEE. Trimming left V 4 bases short and J 1 base short, with 17 bases between. This CDR3 region has 16 residues. DNA of the CDR3: TGTGCCAGCAGCATCGATAGCGGAGCACTCCAAGAGACCCAGTACTTC. Amino acids: CASSIDSGALQETQYF.

As to this clonotype: This may stem from a read error, because a much larger clone lies one nucleotide away. The genes are TRBV27 and TRBJ2-7, with unresolved D. The CDR3 sequence is 14 residues long. V lost 2 bases to trimming and J lost 3 bases, with 11 bases between them. From germline, CDR1 is MNHEY and CDR2 SMNVEV (reference sequence). The CDR3 region has the DNA TGTGCCAGCAGTTTAGCTGCTTGTGTCTACGAGCAGTACTTC. Translation: CASSLAACVYEQYF.

At least ten counts were recorded for this clonotype. V gene TRBV20-1 combines with J gene TRBJ1-2; D gene ambiguous. CDR1 and CDR2 from the germline V gene are DFQATT and SNEGSKA (reference sequence). The V end lost 0 bases, the J end lost 4 bases, and 3 bases lay between the germline ends. The CDR3 contains 11 residues. The CDR3 region is CSARESYGYTF. DNA of the CDR3: TGCAGTGCTAGAGAAAGCTATGGCTACACCTTC.

Ten or more counts support this clonotype. The chain recombines TRBV28 with TRBJ1-2, with 9 bases aligning to TRBD1. V dropped 6 bases and J dropped 8; count of bases not matched to a gene: 13. CDR3 length: 15 residues. CDR1 is MDHEN and CDR2 is SYDVKM in the germline V gene. Here the CDR3 DNA reads TGTGCCAGCAGAGAACAGGGGGCGCGTGCCTTCGGCTACACCTTC. It codes for CASREQGARAFGYTF.

At least ten counts were recorded for this clonotype. The chain links TRBV4-1 to TRBJ2-6; 11 nucleotides align to TRBD2. Losses at the gene ends were 6 bases for V and 2 bases for J; bases not matched to a gene: 3. The CDR3 covers 16 residues. Germline V gives CDR1 MGHRA, CDR2 YSYEKL. Here the CDR3 reads CASSHSGRAGANVLTF. The CDR3 nucleotides read TGCGCCAGCAGTCATAGCGGGAGGGCTGGGGCCAACGTCCTGACTTTC.

This clonotype was seen more than once but under ten times. V and J are TRBV6-1 and TRBJ1-2; D call uncertain. Trimming pared 0 bases from V and 5 bases from J, leaving 16 bases between. The CDR3 covers 16 residues. Germline V lookup: CDR1 MNHNS, CDR2 SASEGT. CDR3 amino acids: CASSEAQPGARYGYTF. The CDR3 DNA follows: TGTGCCAGCAGTGAAGCGCAACCGGGAGCTCGGTATGGCTACACCTTC.

The J gene is TRBJ2-4, the V gene TRBV27; D uncertain. Trimming took off 5 bases at V and 0 bases at J, with 14 bases between the two ends. Germline CDR1 reads MNHEY; CDR2 reads SMNVEV (reference sequence). The CDR3 consists of 16 residues. The CDR3 DNA sequence: TGTGCCAGCAGTGCCTTGGGGTTCTTAGCCAAAAACATTCAGTACTTC. Its translation is CASSALGFLAKNIQYF.

There are many counts of this clonotype. V is TRBV15 and J is TRBJ1-1, with D possibly TRBD1 on 5 matching bases. V was pared by 0 bases and J by 10 bases, with 15 bases between. CDR1 is LNHNV, CDR2 YYDKDF, per germline (reference sequence). The CDR3 is made up of 14 amino acids. In nucleotides, the CDR3 is TGTGCCACCAGCAGAGATCGGCAGGGTAGCGGAGCTTTCTTT. Protein: CATSRDRQGSGAFF.

This clonotype was observed at least ten times. V gene TRBV3-1 combines with J gene TRBJ2-7; D not certain. Per the germline V gene, CDR1 is LGHDT and CDR2 is YNNKEL (reference sequence). This CDR3 comprises 14 residues. V shed 2 bases and J shed 0 bases, with 8 bases lying between them. CDR3 nucleotide sequence: TGTGCCAGCAGCCAAAACCGTAACTCCTACGAGCAGTACTTC. Translation gives CASSQNRNSYEQYF.

This clonotype was found many times. This chain joins TRBV7-2 and TRBJ2-3, with 8 bases lining up with TRBD1. The CDR3 contains 15 residues. Losses at the gene ends were 8 bases for V and 5 bases for J; bases not matched to a gene: 12. CDR1 is SGHTA and CDR2 is FQGNSA in the germline V gene. In DNA, the CDR3 is TGTGCCAGCGGACAGGGCTCTAGCGTCGGAGATACGCAGTATTTT. It translates to CASGQGSSVGDTQYF.

This clonotype was seen a handful of times. A read error may account for a junction end that differs from germline. The rearrangement links TRBV2 to TRBJ1-1, with D unresolved. This CDR3 comprises 16 residues. Germline CDR1 SNHLY, CDR2 FYNNEI. CDR3 protein: CASSDYRVNMNTEACF. Written as DNA, the CDR3 is TGTGCCAGCAGTGATTATCGGGTCAACATGAACACTGAAGCTTGCTTT. The whole variable domain, remainder taken from reference TRBV2 and TRBJ1-1, is EPEVTQTPSHQVTQMGQEVILRCVPISNHLYFYWYRQILGQKVEFLVSFYNNEISEKSEIFDDQFSVERPDGSNFTLKIRSTKLEDSAMYFCASSDYRVNMNTEACFGQGTRLTVV.

This clonotype has at least ten counts. The chain is built from TRBV20-1 and TRBJ1-1; TRBD1 agrees at 9 bases. V trimming: 1 base; J trimming: 4 bases; junction bases outside the gene matches: 7. CDR1 and CDR2 (germline): DFQATT, SNEGSKA (reference sequence). The CDR3 length is 15 residues. Written as DNA, the CDR3 is TGCAGTGCTAGAGGCCAACAGGGGGCAGGCACTGAAGCTTTCTTT. This codes for CSARGQQGAGTEAFF.

V is TRBV6-2 or TRBV6-3 and J is TRBJ2-5; TRBD2 aligns across 9 bases. The length of the CDR3 is 15 residues. CDR1 is MNHEY and CDR2 is SVGEGT in the germline V gene. The V segment lost 5 bases and the J segment 5 bases; nucleotides outside the gene matches: 9. CDR3 bases: TGTGCCAGCAGTGTTTCTAGCGGGATGGGGGAGACCCAGTACTTC. This translates into CASSVSSGMGETQYF.

This clonotype was seen at least ten times. The chain uses TRBV6-4 and TRBJ1-1; 7 bases are a match to TRBD1. Trimming removed 7 bases from V and 1 base from J; junction bases left unmatched: 15. Germline CDR1 is MRHNA and CDR2 is SNTAGT. CDR3 length equals 17 residues. The CDR3 nucleotides read TGTGCCAGCATTCCCAGGGGGGCCGTTTACTCGAACACTGAAGCTTTCTTT. The encoded protein is CASIPRGAVYSNTEAFF.

This clonotype was seen many times. V and J are TRBV19 and TRBJ1-2, with unresolved D. CDR1 is LNHDA and CDR2 is SQIVND in the germline V gene (reference sequence). With 1 base removed from V and 4 bases from J, the gap between germline ends came to 7 bases. The CDR3 is 13 residues long. The CDR3 bases are TGTGCCAGTAGTATAGGGGCGAGCTATGGCTACACCTTC. Protein product: CASSIGASYGYTF.

V gene TRBV28 combines with J gene TRBJ2-7, with D possibly matching TRBD1 (5 bases). The CDR3 is 16 amino acids. The ends were cut back, 2 bases at V and 3 bases at J, with 17 bases in the middle. The germline CDR1 and CDR2 sequences are MDHEN and SYDVKM. Here the CDR3 reads CASSLPQTVQNYEQYF. CDR3 nucleotide sequence: TGTGCCAGCAGTTTACCCCAGACAGTACAGAACTACGAGCAGTACTTC.

V is TRBV29-1 and J is TRBJ2-5; D uncertain. CDR1 SQVTM and CDR2 ANQGSEA come from the germline V gene. This CDR3 is built from 13 residues. Between the trimmed V and J ends, which lost 5 bases and 6 bases, there was a span of 16 bases. The CDR3 here is CSVTVAGRKTQYF. The CDR3 DNA reads TGCAGCGTTACAGTCGCTGGGCGTAAGACCCAGTACTTC.

The sample holds many counts of this clonotype. The J gene is TRBJ2-7, the V gene TRBV28; tentative D call: TRBD1 (6 bases). Germline V lookup: CDR1 MDHEN, CDR2 SYDVKM. CDR3 size: 14 residues. V lost 3 bases and J 5 bases, leaving 14 bases between the germline ends. CDR3 bases: TGTGCCAGCAGTTTCGGAACTACAGGGCACGAGCAGTACTTC. Its translation is CASSFGTTGHEQYF.

V and J are TRBV29-1 and TRBJ2-5; 9 bases are shared with TRBD1. V was clipped by 7 bases and J by 4 bases; unmatched bases: 4. CDR1 and CDR2 (germline): SQVTM, ANQGSEA. The CDR3 is made up of 12 amino acids. The CDR3 here is CSGRTGVETQYF. The DNA for the CDR3 is TGCAGCGGCCGGACAGGGGTAGAGACCCAGTACTTC.

This clonotype occurred many times. CDR3 loop: CASKILTPGTGDGGNTEAFF. CDR3 sequence (DNA): TGTGCCAGTAAGATACTTACCCCCGGGACAGGGGACGGTGGGAACACTGAAGCTTTCTTT. The rearrangement links TRBV7-5 to TRBJ1-1; the D segment call TRBD1 is taken from the table without a DNA check. TRBV7-5 is deemed a pseudogene. The CDR3 loop spans 20 amino acids.

This clonotype has only a few counts. The chain is built from TRBV6-2 or TRBV6-3 and TRBJ2-2; a possible D gene is TRBD1 (6 bases). CDR3 length: 18 residues. Trimming removed 2 bases from V and 2 bases from J, with 18 bases in between. The germline gives CDR1 MNHEY, CDR2 SVGEGT. The CDR3 protein is CASSYDPYLDSNTGELFF. CDR3 nucleotide sequence: TGTGCCAGCAGTTACGACCCATACTTGGACAGTAACACCGGGGAGCTGTTTTTT.

This clonotype was detected many times. The CDR3 spells CSAEAGRGYTF. The DNA for the CDR3 is TGCAGCGCCGAGGCAGGGCGAGGCTACACCTTC. This chain links TRBV29-1 with TRBJ1-2; tentative D call: TRBD1 (5 bases). The CDR3 has 11 amino acids. The germline V gene encodes CDR1 SQVTM and CDR2 ANQGSEA. V gave up 7 bases and J gave up 8 bases, with 14 bases separating them.